This T cell receptor beta chain was sequenced in a study of tumor-infiltrating lymphocytes in primary liver carcinoma. Study-level information: Patients, male and female, were 30 to 69 years old. Broader study findings: Significantly larger top-250-clone fractions were found in tumors than in blood (p = 0.039). Lesser overlap characterized tumor-adjacent and tumor-blood pairs relative to tumor region pairs.

Making TCR beta cDNA involved approximately 480 ng total RNA and a constant-region primer. Amplification in three nested multiplex PCR rounds with slightly modified ARM-PCR gave rise to TCR beta libraries. With TRBV1-TRBV30 forward primers and a C-beta reverse primer, the first two PCR rounds were run for about 10 cycles each. A single record per CDR3 protein comes from TCRdb applying MiXCR to the multiplex PCR reads. In the table there are roughly 49,000 distinct CDR3 sequences, over 75% of which are singletons. From roughly 21-30 mg of unsorted bulk tissue, DNA and RNA were co-extracted together. This clonotype occurred many times. Its target is unknown. Trimming removed 2 bases at V and 0 bases at J, with 14 bases between. This CDR3 comprises 17 residues. Germline assignment: CDR1 MNHNY and CDR2 SVGAGI (reference sequence).

What was sequenced was liver tumor tissue from sampling region 5. Subset indicated: tumor region T5, tumor centre. The TCR originated in a middle-aged man with primary liver carcinoma and hepatitis B virus infection. The chain couples TRBV6-6 to TRBJ1-3; the D is unclear. CDR3 bases: TGTGCCAGCAGTTACGTGGGAGACTTTCGCTCTGGAAACACCATATATTTT. This codes for CASSYVGDFRSGNTIYF.